These 27 T cell receptor beta chains were sequenced from one sample in a study of blood T cell repertoires in COVID-19. Sequenced by immunoSEQ multiplex PCR; TCRdb stores in-frame clones only, minus some. The sample lists about 230,000 clones, under 90% occurring once. Specimen: PBMCs or T cells enriched from blood (not recorded which). The receptors were gathered from a man between 18 and 29 years old who had recovered from COVID-19.

The rearrangement joins TRBV6-5 to TRBJ1-5; a weak D match, TRBD1 (6 bases). CDR1 is MNHEY, CDR2 SVGAGI, per germline. Trimming took off 6 bases at V and 3 bases at J, with 9 bases between the two ends. The CDR3 consists of 13 residues. The CDR3, as DNA: TGTGCCAGCAGGGCAGGGGACAATCAGCCCCAGCATTTT. It encodes CASRAGDNQPQHF.

The rearrangement uses TRBV6-1 and TRBJ2-6; D is unresolved. The V gene's germline CDR1 is MNHNS and CDR2 SASEGT. The CDR3 covers 13 residues. Trimming pared 3 bases from V and 2 bases from J, leaving 2 bases between. In DNA form, the CDR3 reads TGTGCCAGCAGTGATACTGGGGCCAACGTCCTGACTTTC. As protein: CASSDTGANVLTF.

The chain employs TRBV6-5 and TRBJ1-1, with D perhaps TRBD1 (5 bases). The CDR3 has 16 residues. Germline assignment: CDR1 MNHEY and CDR2 SVGAGI. The V end was cut by 2 bases, the J end by 0 bases, with 13 bases between. In DNA, the CDR3 is TGTGCCAGCAGTTACGGGGGGGTCCTCCTGAACACTGAAGCTTTCTTT. Encoded protein: CASSYGGVLLNTEAFF.

The chain couples TRBV19 to TRBJ1-6, with a tentative D call TRBD1 (5 bases). V lost 1 base to trimming and J lost 17 bases, with 15 bases between them. This CDR3 contains 13 residues. CDR1 LNHDA and CDR2 SQIVND come from the germline V gene (reference sequence). The CDR3 coding sequence is TGTGCCAGTAGTATAGTCCCGGACACGGATTTCCACTTT. It yields the protein CASSIVPDTDFHF.

On this clone: The sample holds other DNA sequences that translate to the same CDR3. V and J are TRBV12-3 or TRBV12-4 and TRBJ1-2, with no clear D. Trimming shortened V by 5 bases and J by 4 bases, and 11 bases separated the two germline ends. The CDR3 spans 13 residues. CDR3: CASSLRGGYGYTF. For the CDR3, the DNA is TGTGCCAGCAGTCTCCGGGGAGGCTATGGCTACACCTTC.

On this clone itself: The germline gene is not matched at one end of the junction; a read error may be the cause. The CDR3 region has the DNA TGTGCTAGCAGCTTAGAAAGAGCTGCGGAGACCCAGTACTTC. Amino acids: CASSLERAAETQYF. The chain combines TRBV7-7 with TRBJ2-5; D is unresolved. CDR3 length: 14 amino acids. The germline V gene encodes CDR1 SSHAT and CDR2 FNYEAQ (reference sequence).

V and J are TRBV5-1 and TRBJ1-2; 10 bases agree with TRBD1. Germline lookup yields CDR1 SGHRS and CDR2 YFSETQ. The CDR3 runs 13 residues. Trimming removed 4 bases from V and 7 bases from J; junction bases left unmatched: 4. CDR3 in amino acids: CASSTGQGPGYTF. The CDR3 nucleotides are TGCGCCAGCAGCACGGGACAGGGGCCTGGCTACACCTTC.

This clone appeared once. As DNA, the CDR3 is TGTGCCAGCAGCGTATCGGACAGCTCCTACGAGCAGTACTTC. Protein: CASSVSDSSYEQYF. V usage is TRBV9 and J usage is TRBJ2-7, with D perhaps TRBD1 (6 bases). The V end lost 1 base, the J end lost 0 bases, and 8 bases lay between the germline ends. The CDR3 runs to 14 residues. Per germline, CDR1 SGDLS and CDR2 YYNGEE.

The chain employs TRBV5-4 and TRBJ1-4; tentatively, D is TRBD1 (6 bases). Per the germline V gene, CDR1 is SGHNT and CDR2 is YYREEE (reference sequence). This CDR3 has 16 residues. V lost 4 bases, J lost 8 bases, and 21 bases lay in between. The CDR3 is CASSATGGAGKEKLFF. Written as DNA, the CDR3 is TGTGCCAGCAGCGCGACGGGGGGCGCGGGTAAAGAAAAACTGTTTTTT. Full variable domain (remainder filled in from reference TRBV5-4 and TRBJ1-4): ETGVTQSPTHLIKTRGQQVTLRCSSQSGHNTVSWYQQALGQGPQFIFQYYREEENGRGNFPPRFSGLQFPNYSSELNVNALELDDSALYLCASSATGGAGKEKLFFGSGTQLSVL.

V usage is TRBV10-3 and J usage is TRBJ2-5; tentative D call: TRBD1 (6 bases). V was cut by 4 bases and J by 2 bases, with 11 bases left in between. The CDR3 runs 14 residues. The germline CDR1 and CDR2 sequences are ENHRY and SYGVKD. The CDR3 is CAISGSRGQETQYF. The DNA for the CDR3 is TGTGCCATCAGTGGGTCCAGGGGACAAGAGACCCAGTACTTC.

V and J are TRBV15 and TRBJ1-4, with 8 bases identical to TRBD1. CDR3 size: 16 residues. V was pared by 0 bases and J by 8 bases, with 8 bases of the junction left unmatched. CDR1 and CDR2 (germline): LNHNV, YYDKDF (reference sequence). The CDR3 sequence is CATSRDPRGLGEKLFF. Written as DNA, the CDR3 is TGTGCCACCAGCAGAGATCCCAGGGGGCTCGGGGAAAAACTGTTTTTT.

This clone was detected only a few times. V usage is TRBV5-1 and J usage is TRBJ2-5; 8 bases line up with TRBD1. Germline V gene data show CDR1 as SGHRS and CDR2 as YFSETQ. CDR3 length equals 15 residues. After removal of 2 bases from V and 2 bases from J, the junction contained 5 bases not matched to a gene. The chain's CDR3 is CASSLRTGRQETQYF. Here the CDR3 DNA reads TGCGCCAGCAGCTTACGGACAGGGCGGCAAGAGACCCAGTACTTC.

V usage is TRBV28 and J usage is TRBJ1-5, with D possibly TRBD1 on 6 matching bases. V was trimmed by 3 bases and J by 5 bases, leaving 14 bases between them. CDR1 and CDR2 from the germline V gene are MDHEN and SYDVKM. This CDR3 has 15 amino acids. CDR3 protein: CASSFRSGDHQPQHF. DNA of the CDR3: TGTGCCAGCAGTTTTAGGTCAGGGGATCATCAGCCCCAGCATTTT.

The chain has TRBV28 and TRBJ1-5; D uncertain. The CDR3 spans 15 residues. CDR1 MDHEN and CDR2 SYDVKM come from the germline V gene. V was shortened by 5 bases and J by 0 bases, with 11 bases between the two germline ends. The DNA for the CDR3 is TGTGCCAGCAGTCCCGGGAGTTATAGCAATCAGCCCCAGCATTTT. Amino acids: CASSPGSYSNQPQHF.

The chain links TRBV3-1 (or the pseudogene TRBV3-2) to TRBJ2-7; the match to TRBD2 covers 8 bases. Germline loops: CDR1 LGHDT, CDR2 YNNKEL (reference sequence). With 2 bases clipped from V and 2 bases from J, the junction kept 5 bases outside the gene matches. This CDR3 contains 15 residues. CDR3 coding DNA: TGTGCCAGCAGCCAACTAAGCGGGGGCCCCTACGAGCAGTACTTC. Translating it yields CASSQLSGGPYEQYF.

This chain links TRBV7-3 with TRBJ2-2; D is unclear. The ends were cut back, 4 bases at V and 5 bases at J, with 20 bases in the middle. This CDR3 is 17 amino acids long. From germline, CDR1 is SGHTA and CDR2 FQGTGA. In DNA form, the CDR3 reads TGTGCCAGCAGCTCGGCCAACCGTCAGACAAGGACCGGGGAGCTGTTTTTT. Translation gives CASSSANRQTRTGELFF.

This clone appeared a single time. V gene TRBV5-6 combines with J gene TRBJ2-2; 9 bases agree with TRBD2. The germline V gene encodes CDR1 SGHDT and CDR2 YYEEEE. This CDR3 is 17 amino acids long. The V segment lost 0 bases and the J segment 6 bases; nucleotides outside the gene matches: 9. The CDR3 loop reads CASSLVSSGARAGELFF. Written as DNA, the CDR3 is TGTGCCAGCAGCTTGGTGTCTAGCGGGGCGAGGGCCGGGGAGCTGTTTTTT.

The chain has TRBV19 and TRBJ1-1, with TRBD1 as a possible D gene (5 bases). Looked up from germline, CDR1 is LNHDA and CDR2 is SQIVND (reference sequence). Trimming took off 8 bases at V and 0 bases at J, with 10 bases between the two ends. This CDR3 has 13 amino acids. Here the CDR3 reads CASGAKLNTEAFF. The CDR3 DNA follows: TGTGCCAGTGGGGCCAAGCTGAACACTGAAGCTTTCTTT.

The chain carries TRBV4-2 and TRBJ1-4; D perhaps matches TRBD1 (5 bases). This CDR3 comprises 14 residues. CDR1 is LGHNA and CDR2 is YNFKEQ in the germline V gene. The V end was cut by 1 base, the J end by 3 bases, with 6 bases between. DNA of the CDR3: TGTGCCAGCAGCCAAGGACAGCCTAATGAAAAACTGTTTTTT. This translates into CASSQGQPNEKLFF.

V and J are TRBV19 and TRBJ1-5; 9 positions match TRBD1. V was clipped by 3 bases and J by 0 bases; unmatched bases: 9. CDR3 length equals 18 residues. The germline V gene has CDR1 LNHDA and CDR2 SQIVND (reference sequence). In DNA, the CDR3 is TGTGCCAGTAGTATGGGGACAGGGACGGTTATTAGCAATCAGCCCCAGCATTTT. Translation gives CASSMGTGTVISNQPQHF.

The rearrangement links TRBV5-8 to TRBJ2-3; 7 nucleotides line up with TRBD2. The V gene's germline CDR1 is SGHTS and CDR2 YDEGEE. J lost 6 bases, V lost 1 base, and 5 bases had no gene match. CDR3 size: 14 residues. CDR3 coding DNA: TGTGCCAGCAGCTTGCGCGGGGGAGGGGATACGCAGTATTTT. Its translation is CASSLRGGGDTQYF.

The CDR3, as DNA: TGTGCCAGCAGCCTACTCGGAGGCTCACCCCTCCACTTT. Amino acids: CASSLLGGSPLHF. The chain couples TRBV11-2 to TRBJ1-6; the D is unclear. Deletions cut 5 bases from V and 10 bases from J, with 12 bases between. The CDR3 has 13 amino acids. Germline CDR1 SGHAT, CDR2 FQNNGV.

This chain links TRBV11-2 with TRBJ1-2; 9 positions match TRBD1. V gave up 1 base and J gave up 4 bases; unmatched junction bases: 4. The CDR3 has 15 amino acids. Germline CDR1 is SGHAT and CDR2 is FQNNGV. CDR3 bases: TGTGCCAGCAGCTTAGTGGGACAGGGCCCCTATGGCTACACCTTC. It specifies CASSLVGQGPYGYTF.

The chain employs TRBV9 and TRBJ2-3; tentative D call: TRBD2 (6 bases). This CDR3 is 14 amino acids long. Germline lookup yields CDR1 SGDLS and CDR2 YYNGEE. Trimming cost V 3 bases and J 4 bases, with 12 bases left between them. In DNA form, the CDR3 reads TGTGCCAGCAGCGGGCGGGGCCGGGCAGATACGCAGTATTTT. Protein product: CASSGRGRADTQYF.

The genes are TRBV6-5 and TRBJ1-5; 7 bases are shared with TRBD1. Per germline, CDR1 MNHEY and CDR2 SVGAGI. With 7 bases clipped from V and 1 base from J, the junction kept 7 bases outside the gene matches. The CDR3 extends over 15 amino acids. The CDR3 sequence: CASKSQGQSNQPQHF. The DNA of the CDR3 is TGTGCCAGCAAATCTCAGGGACAGAGCAATCAGCCCCAGCATTTT.

This chain uses TRBV11-3 with TRBJ1-4; D remains ambiguous. The CDR3 consists of 16 residues. V lost 1 base and J 1 base, leaving 10 bases between the germline ends. Germline V CDR1 and CDR2: SGHNT, YENEEA. In nucleotides, the CDR3 is TGTGCCAGCAGCTTAGTTCCCGGGAGAACTAATGAAAAACTGTTTTTT. It codes for CASSLVPGRTNEKLFF.

The chain recombines TRBV7-8 with TRBJ2-1, with D perhaps matching TRBD1 (6 bases). The CDR3 runs 16 residues. V was pared by 0 bases and J by 2 bases, with 11 bases between. Germline V lookup: CDR1 SGHVS, CDR2 FQNEAQ. This chain's CDR3 is CASSLALGAPYNEQFF. The CDR3 DNA reads as TGTGCCAGCAGCTTAGCGCTGGGGGCGCCCTACAATGAGCAGTTCTTC.